The present TCR beta chain was sequenced within a study of blood T cells in healthy people across ages. Background on the study: Through template switching, about one barcoded beta molecule was captured per two T cells, as measured in model experiments. Notes on the study in general: Estimated diversity that came from one million T cells was considered an underestimate. A roughly linear age-dependent decrease characterized TCR beta diversity per million T cells.

Each sample yielded at least 6 micrograms of PBMC total RNA. It was with a sample-barcoded 5' primer and a J-beta primer mix that a second PCR of roughly 7 to 12 cycles was run. TCRdb reprocessed the 5' RACE reads with MiXCR, giving one entry per CDR3 protein. The profile shows 800,000 or so distinct CDR3 sequences, 60% to 80% of them singletons. This clonotype was observed a handful of times. Its matching antigen is unknown. The CDR3 totals 13 residues. Between the trimmed V and J ends, which lost 7 bases and 1 base, there was a span of 13 bases. CDR1 is SQVTM, CDR2 ANQGSEA, per germline. The receptor was derived from a man aged 30 to 45 in good health. The sequenced sample consisted of blood. V is TRBV29-1 and J is TRBJ1-2, with D perhaps TRBD1 (5 bases). The CDR3 spells CSGRDAYNYGYTF. CDR3 sequence (DNA): TGCAGCGGACGGGACGCCTATAACTATGGCTACACCTTC.